The 4 T cell receptor beta chains listed next were all sequenced from one sample in a study of CD8 T cells in ankylosing spondylitis. TCRdb recomputed calls from the 5' RACE reads with MiXCR, one row per CDR3 protein. The table has just under 350,000 distinct CDR3 sequences, over 12% seen once. The sample consisted of blood, either unsorted or a sorted T cell fraction (not recorded which). These receptors were taken from a male donor with ankylosing spondylitis or in good health (not recorded which).

This clonotype occurred a few times. The rearrangement links TRBV6-2 or TRBV6-3 to TRBJ2-4, with TRBD1 matching 8 bases. CDR1 MNHEY and CDR2 SVGEGT come from the germline V gene. The CDR3 length is 18 residues. Trimming cost V 4 bases and J 7 bases; bases outside gene matches: 18. CDR3 sequence reads: CASSSPPHRGKWQNIQYF. The CDR3 nucleotides are TGTGCCAGCAGTTCTCCTCCTCACAGGGGGAAATGGCAGAACATTCAGTACTTC.

The chain joins TRBV10-3 to TRBJ2-7; D not resolved. Trimming shortened V by 6 bases and J by 1 base, and 10 bases separated the two germline ends. The CDR3 has 13 amino acids. Per the germline V gene, CDR1 is ENHRY and CDR2 is SYGVKD. The CDR3 DNA follows: TGTGCCATCAGGACCCCCGGATCCTACGAGCAGTACTTC. Encoded protein: CAIRTPGSYEQYF.

The table lists this clonotype with a few counts. This chain links TRBV6-2 or TRBV6-3 with TRBJ2-1; no firm D call. The CDR3 consists of 13 residues. Germline CDR1 reads MNHEY; CDR2 reads SVGEGT. The germline V and J ends were trimmed by 4 bases and 7 bases, with 11 bases remaining between them. The CDR3 DNA sequence: TGTGCCAGCAGTTCTTCCCGCGGAAATGAGCAGTTCTTC. Translation: CASSSSRGNEQFF.

This clonotype was picked up many times. The chain links TRBV4-1 to TRBJ2-7; D may be TRBD1 or TRBD2 (6 bases each). The germline CDR1 and CDR2 sequences are MGHRA and YSYEKL. The CDR3 spans 15 residues. V was cut by 0 bases and J by 5 bases, with 14 bases left in between. The CDR3 nucleotides read TGCGCCAGCAGCCAAGAAGGGGGGCGCTTGAACGAGCAGTACTTC. It is translated as CASSQEGGRLNEQYF.